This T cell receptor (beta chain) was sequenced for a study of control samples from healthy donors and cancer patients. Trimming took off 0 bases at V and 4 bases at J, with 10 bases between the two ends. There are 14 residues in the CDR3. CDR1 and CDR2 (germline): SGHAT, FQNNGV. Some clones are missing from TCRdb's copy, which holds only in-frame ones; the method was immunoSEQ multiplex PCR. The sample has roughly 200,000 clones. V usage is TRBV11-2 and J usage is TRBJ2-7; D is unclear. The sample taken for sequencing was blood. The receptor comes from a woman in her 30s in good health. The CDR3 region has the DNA TGTGCCAGCAGCTTAGAGGCCGGGCCGTACGAGCAGTACTTC. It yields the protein CASSLEAGPYEQYF.